This T cell receptor (beta chain) emerged from a study of molecular identifiers for immune sequencing clone quantification. Many counts were recorded for this clonotype. The use of previously described methods and listed TCR primers produced the bulk TCR libraries. Each CDR3 protein is one row after TCRdb ran MiXCR on the PCR reads. In the table there are more than 450,000 distinct CDR3 sequences, 25% of which are singletons. Unmatched junction bases numbered 5, after V lost 0 bases and J lost 5 bases. The CDR3 has 15 residues. CDR1 is DFQATT, CDR2 SNEGSKA, per germline (reference sequence). The origin of this receptor is a human donor in good health. Some libraries in this study had Jurkat cell RNA spiked in. Specimen: naive CD8+ T cells from blood, with Jurkat cell RNA spiked in. The subset: FACS-sorted CD8+CD4-CCR7+CD45RA+ naive T cells. The J gene is TRBJ2-3, the V gene TRBV20-1; 10 positions agree with TRBD2. CDR3 bases: TGCAGTGCTAGAGATCTCACTAGCGGGATAGATACGCAGTATTTT. Its protein is CSARDLTSGIDTQYF.